This T cell receptor beta chain originates from a study of blood T cell repertoires in COVID-19. The CDR3 sequence is 16 residues long. Germline trimming cut 2 bases from V and 4 bases from J; bases unmatched to any gene: 8. CDR1 is SGHRS, CDR2 YFSETQ, per germline. Authors' processing steps: Amplification from reference gene primers served as the basis for estimated nucleated cell counts. Libraries were prepared by immunoSEQ multiplex PCR; TCRdb keeps only in-frame clonotypes and omits some of them. V, J and clone size are those of that table, while D and trimming were read from the DNA. The profile shows 70,000 to 100,000 clones, around three quarters of them singletons.

The J gene is TRBJ2-7, the V gene TRBV5-1; 11 positions match TRBD2. This sequence originates from a woman in her sixties or seventies in a cohort sampled during active or convalescent COVID-19. Sequenced input: peripheral blood. In DNA form, the CDR3 reads TGCGCCAGCAGCTTAGGGGTAGGGACTAGCGGTTACGAGCAGTACTTC. Its translation is CASSLGVGTSGYEQYF.